A single sample is the source of the 32 T cell receptor beta chains below, sequenced in a study of shared clonotypes between healthy human individuals. Sequenced by immunoSEQ multiplex PCR; TCRdb stores in-frame clones only, minus some. The top ten hold under 0.15% of the sample, which has around 2,000,000 clones, around 95% seen once. The specimen was naive CD4+ T cells sorted from blood. Documented subset: CD45RA+ positively selected. The receptors shown here come from a young man in good health.

The chain carries TRBV7-9 and TRBJ2-3; 7 bases match TRBD2. V lost 5 bases to trimming and J lost 4 bases; unmatched junction nucleotides: 9. Per the germline V gene, CDR1 is SEHNR and CDR2 is FQNEAQ (reference sequence). CDR3 length: 15 amino acids. As DNA, the CDR3 is TGTGCCAGCAGCGCCTCCTCGGGGGGTCCAGATACGCAGTATTTT. Encoded protein: CASSASSGGPDTQYF.

The chain couples TRBV5-1 to TRBJ2-5; maybe TRBD2 (5 bases). The CDR3 covers 20 residues. The V gene's germline CDR1 is SGHRS and CDR2 YFSETQ. Between the trimmed V and J ends, which lost 0 bases and 1 base, there was a span of 25 bases. DNA for the CDR3: TGCGCCAGCAGCTTGGCATTGGGAGATGGAGCAGGAATCTTCCAAGAGACCCAGTACTTC. Translation gives CASSLALGDGAGIFQETQYF.

The rearrangement joins TRBV5-8 to TRBJ1-2; 7 bases map to TRBD1. CDR3 length equals 14 residues. Germline V gives CDR1 SGHTS, CDR2 YDEGEE. V was clipped by 3 bases and J by 6 bases; unmatched bases: 8. CDR3 residues: CASSSPDRVHGYTF. The CDR3 coding sequence is TGTGCCAGCAGCTCCCCTGACAGGGTCCATGGCTACACCTTC.

The V call is TRBV6-1, the J call TRBJ2-7, with no clear D. The CDR3 contains 13 residues. V was clipped by 6 bases and J by 5 bases, with 14 bases between them. Germline V gene lookup returns CDR1 MNHNS and CDR2 SASEGT. The CDR3 sequence is CASRHPSDHEQYF. CDR3 nucleotide sequence: TGTGCCAGCAGACACCCCTCCGACCACGAGCAGTACTTC.

This sequence joins TRBV4-3 and TRBJ1-1; TRBD1 agrees at 8 bases. Germline-derived CDR1 and CDR2 are LGHNA and YSLEER. V dropped 2 bases and J dropped 1; count of bases not matched to a gene: 3. This CDR3 is 15 amino acids long. The CDR3 spells CASSQFTGGNTEAFF. DNA of the CDR3: TGCGCCAGCAGCCAATTTACAGGGGGGAACACTGAAGCTTTCTTT.

The genes are TRBV28 and TRBJ1-1, with TRBD1 matching over 7 bases. V lost 7 bases to trimming and J lost 11 bases; unmatched junction nucleotides: 13. Germline-derived CDR1 and CDR2 are MDHEN and SYDVKM. The CDR3 extends over 13 amino acids. CDR3 DNA sequence: TGTGCCAGCACCAGGGACAGTGGATCTGGGGCTTTCTTT. Residues: CASTRDSGSGAFF.

Notes on this clone: Other nucleotide sequences from this sample produce the same CDR3. This chain uses TRBV7-2 with TRBJ2-5, with a tentative D call TRBD2 (5 bases). The V and J ends lost 3 bases and 4 bases respectively, with 6 bases between them. CDR3 length equals 12 residues. Germline lookup yields CDR1 SGHTA and CDR2 FQGNSA. CDR3 DNA: TGTGCCAGCAGCTTCCGGGGAGAGACCCAGTACTTC. Translated: CASSFRGETQYF.

The chain has TRBV13 and TRBJ1-4, with D possibly being TRBD1 (5 bases). This CDR3 is 16 amino acids long. Trimming shortened V by 0 bases and J by 6 bases, and 14 bases separated the two germline ends. CDR1 and CDR2 (germline): PRHDT, FYEKMQ (reference sequence). CDR3 residues: CASSLGPGGMHEKLFF. DNA for the CDR3: TGTGCCAGCAGCTTAGGCCCTGGGGGGATGCATGAAAAACTGTTTTTT.

The chain couples TRBV27 to TRBJ2-1; tentative D call: TRBD2 (6 bases). Germline-derived CDR1 and CDR2 are MNHEY and SMNVEV (reference sequence). The length of the CDR3 is 14 residues. V lost 3 bases, J lost 12 bases, and 18 bases lay in between. CDR3 nucleotides: TGTGCCAGCAGTTTGTACGGGGGAGAATCGGGGCAGTTCTTC. Protein: CASSLYGGESGQFF.

The chain uses TRBV6-6 and TRBJ1-2; D is possibly TRBD1 (5 bases). The germline V and J ends were trimmed by 6 bases and 5 bases, with 7 bases remaining between them. Germline CDR1 is MNHNY and CDR2 is SVGAGI (reference sequence). This CDR3 is built from 11 residues. CDR3 in amino acids: CASRTEYGYTF. In DNA, the CDR3 is TGTGCCAGCAGGACAGAATATGGCTACACCTTC.

J is TRBJ2-7 and V is TRBV18, with 9 positions matching TRBD1. Trimming took 4 bases from V and 5 from J; bases not matched to a gene: 3. CDR3 length equals 13 residues. The V gene's germline CDR1 is KGHSH and CDR2 LQKENI. For the CDR3, the DNA is TGTGCCAGCTCACTCCGACAGGGGGACGAGCAGTACTTC. It yields the protein CASSLRQGDEQYF.

V and J are TRBV11-2 and TRBJ1-4; 7 nucleotides line up with TRBD1. This CDR3 has 14 amino acids. Germline CDR1 SGHAT, CDR2 FQNNGV. V shed 6 bases, J shed 5 bases, and the junction held 6 bases outside the gene matches. The CDR3 coding sequence is TGTGCCAGCAGTCCGGGACAGTTCAATGAAAAACTGTTTTTT. It is translated as CASSPGQFNEKLFF.

The chain uses TRBV29-1 and TRBJ2-3, with D perhaps TRBD2 (5 bases). Per germline, CDR1 SQVTM and CDR2 ANQGSEA. The CDR3 runs to 14 residues. Trimming took off 8 bases at V and 2 bases at J, with 17 bases between the two ends. CDR3 sequence: CSTWTGSYTDTQYF. The DNA for the CDR3 is TGCAGCACATGGACGGGGTCTTACACAGATACGCAGTATTTT.

In this sample, this clone turned up once. The chain has TRBV30 and TRBJ2-2; 10 nucleotides match TRBD1. V dropped 3 bases and J dropped 7; count of bases not matched to a gene: 2. Germline V CDR1 and CDR2: GTSNPN, SVGIG (reference sequence). This CDR3 has 13 residues. This CDR3 is CAWRDRGFGELFF. The CDR3, as DNA: TGTGCCTGGAGGGACAGGGGGTTCGGGGAGCTGTTTTTT.

The chain recombines TRBV27 with TRBJ2-3, with 9 positions matching TRBD2. From germline, CDR1 is MNHEY and CDR2 SMNVEV (reference sequence). The CDR3 extends over 15 amino acids. J was trimmed by 7 bases and V by 3 bases; bases with no gene match: 8. The CDR3 spells CASSFGLAGRNTQYF. The CDR3 coding sequence is TGTGCCAGCAGTTTTGGTCTAGCGGGGAGAAATACGCAGTATTTT.

The chain joins TRBV10-2 to TRBJ2-7; 14 bases are shared with TRBD2. Germline assignment: CDR1 WSHSY and CDR2 SAAADI. This CDR3 comprises 17 residues. V dropped 4 bases and J dropped 3; count of bases not matched to a gene: 8. CDR3 in amino acids: CASSGTPGTSGGYEQYF. CDR3 in DNA: TGCGCCAGCAGTGGTACTCCCGGGACTAGCGGGGGCTACGAGCAGTACTTC.

CDR3 loop: CASSSRVSGANVLTF. In DNA form, the CDR3 reads TGTGCCAGCAGCTCTAGGGTCTCTGGGGCCAACGTCCTGACTTTC. V usage is TRBV7-8 and J usage is TRBJ2-6, with D unclear. The CDR3 runs to 15 residues. V was cut by 4 bases and J by 0 bases, with 7 bases left in between. Germline CDR1 is SGHVS and CDR2 is FQNEAQ.

This clone was seen a single time. The chain has TRBV4-3 and TRBJ2-7; 8 bases agree with TRBD1. V lost 5 bases and J lost 6; bases outside the gene matches: 9. The length of the CDR3 is 14 residues. In germline, CDR1 is LGHNA, CDR2 YSLEER. This chain's CDR3 is CASSAQTGVGEQYF. Written as DNA, the CDR3 is TGCGCCAGCAGCGCTCAGACAGGGGTTGGCGAGCAGTACTTC.

This chain uses TRBV5-5 with TRBJ1-5; tentative D call: TRBD1 (6 bases). V lost 1 base to trimming and J lost 3 bases, with 11 bases between them. The CDR3 is 15 residues long. CDR1 is SGHKS and CDR2 is YYEKEE in the germline V gene (reference sequence). The CDR3 bases are TGTGCCAGCAGCTTGTTTTCAGGGGACAATCAGCCCCAGCATTTT. Protein: CASSLFSGDNQPQHF. Drawing the rest from reference TRBV5-5 and TRBJ1-5, the complete variable domain is DAGVTQSPTHLIKTRGQQVTLRCSPISGHKSVSWYQQVLGQGPQFIFQYYEKEERGRGNFPDRFSARQFPNYSSELNVNALLLGDSALYLCASSLFSGDNQPQHFGDGTRLSIL.

This rearrangement joins TRBV5-3 to TRBJ1-1, with D tentatively TRBD1 (6 bases). TRBV5-3 is classed as an ORF, of uncertain function. The CDR3 consists of 15 residues. V was pared by 0 bases and J by 5 bases, with 14 bases between. The CDR3 bases are TGTGCCAGAAGCTTGGACAGGGTCAATGATACTGAAGCTTTCTTT. Translation gives CARSLDRVNDTEAFF.

J is TRBJ2-3 and V is TRBV7-3; D is unresolved. Trimming pared 2 bases from V and 4 bases from J, leaving 10 bases between. The CDR3 spans 14 residues. Germline V gene data show CDR1 as SGHTA and CDR2 as FQGTGA. For the CDR3, the DNA is TGTGCCAGCAGCTTACAATCGGGCGCAGATACGCAGTATTTT. Protein product: CASSLQSGADTQYF.

The chain has TRBV28 and TRBJ1-2; D is ambiguous. V shed 6 bases and J shed 6 bases, with 14 bases lying between them. The CDR3 length is 13 residues. CDR1 and CDR2 (germline): MDHEN, SYDVKM. The CDR3, as DNA: TGTGCCAGCAGGGTATTACTAACTGATGGCTACACCTTC. Translation gives CASRVLLTDGYTF.

The V and J genes are TRBV9 and TRBJ1-3, with unresolved D. Germline V gene sequence: CDR1 SGDLS, CDR2 YYNGEE. The CDR3 length is 16 residues. Trimming removed 0 bases from V and 3 bases from J, with 13 bases in between. The DNA for the CDR3 is TGTGCCAGCAGCGTAGATGACATCCTGAATGGAAACACCATATATTTT. Its protein product is CASSVDDILNGNTIYF.

About this clone: Mismatch with germline at one junction end may stem from a read error. The V and J genes are TRBV6-1 and TRBJ1-5; possibly TRBD1 for D (5 bases). The CDR3 sequence is 15 residues long. Germline-derived CDR1 and CDR2 are MNHNS and SASEGT. The chain's CDR3 is CASREGTEGYQPQHF. CDR3 nucleotides: TGTGCCAGCAGGGAAGGGACGGAGGGCTATCAGCCCCAGCATTTT.

The chain is built from TRBV29-1 and TRBJ2-4; D is perhaps TRBD1 (6 bases). CDR3 length: 15 residues. With 7 bases removed from V and 1 base from J, the gap between germline ends came to 17 bases. The V gene's germline CDR1 is SQVTM and CDR2 ANQGSEA. CDR3 protein: CSALTGPRAKNIQYF. The DNA for the CDR3 is TGCAGCGCCCTGACAGGCCCCCGCGCCAAAAACATTCAGTACTTC.

The chain couples TRBV10-2 to TRBJ2-5; 9 nucleotides line up with TRBD2. The germline CDR1 and CDR2 sequences are WSHSY and SAAADI. The CDR3 consists of 15 residues. The V segment lost 7 bases and the J segment 6 bases; nucleotides outside the gene matches: 12. The CDR3 sequence: CASNRGGGGLKTQYF. The CDR3 bases are TGCGCCAGCAATCGCGGGGGGGGAGGCCTGAAGACCCAGTACTTC.

This rearrangement joins TRBV28 to TRBJ1-2; weak D call: TRBD1 (6 bases). The CDR3 contains 13 residues. V gave up 5 bases and J gave up 2 bases, with 9 bases separating them. CDR1 is MDHEN and CDR2 is SYDVKM in the germline V gene. The chain's CDR3 is CASSNTGNYGYTF. The CDR3 coding sequence is TGTGCCAGCAGTAATACAGGGAACTATGGCTACACCTTC.

The chain employs TRBV5-5 and TRBJ1-5; D remains ambiguous. The CDR3 sequence is 13 residues long. Germline V lookup: CDR1 SGHKS, CDR2 YYEKEE (reference sequence). Trimming took 0 bases from V and 6 from J, leaving 7 bases between them. The CDR3 region is CASSLDGIQPQHF. The CDR3 coding sequence is TGTGCCAGCAGCTTGGACGGGATTCAGCCCCAGCATTTT. The full variable domain, rest sourced from reference TRBV5-5 and TRBJ1-5, is DAGVTQSPTHLIKTRGQQVTLRCSPISGHKSVSWYQQVLGQGPQFIFQYYEKEERGRGNFPDRFSARQFPNYSSELNVNALLLGDSALYLCASSLDGIQPQHFGDGTRLSIL.

This clone was counted a single time. V gene TRBV5-4 combines with J gene TRBJ2-7; 7 bases agree with TRBD1. Germline CDR1 is SGHNT and CDR2 is YYREEE (reference sequence). The trim removed 7 bases at V and 1 base at J, leaving 11 bases unmatched. The length of the CDR3 is 15 residues. CDR3 region: CASQLGTAVSYEQYF. CDR3 DNA sequence: TGTGCCAGCCAGCTCGGGACAGCCGTATCCTACGAGCAGTACTTC.

This chain joins TRBV7-9 and TRBJ2-2; D might be TRBD1 (6 bases). Trimming left V 11 bases short and J 3 bases short, with 16 bases between. This CDR3 is 14 amino acids long. CDR1 is SEHNR, CDR2 FQNEAQ, per germline (reference sequence). Here the CDR3 reads CAGGGLTDTGELFF. The CDR3 bases are TGTGCCGGGGGCGGGCTCACGGACACCGGGGAGCTGTTTTTT.

The rearrangement joins TRBV4-3 to TRBJ2-5; 7 positions match TRBD1. With V trimmed by 3 bases and J by 2 bases, 6 bases remained unmatched. Germline CDR1 LGHNA, CDR2 YSLEER. The CDR3 is 15 amino acids. The CDR3 region is CASSHEGASQETQYF. The CDR3 region has the DNA TGCGCCAGCAGCCACGAGGGGGCCTCACAAGAGACCCAGTACTTC.

This sequence joins TRBV6-5 and TRBJ1-1; 9 bases fit TRBD1. V lost 2 bases, J lost 3 bases, and 7 bases stayed unmatched. The CDR3 extends over 16 amino acids. The germline CDR1 and CDR2 sequences are MNHEY and SVGAGI. The CDR3 region is CASSYRRGTGYTEAFF. DNA for the CDR3: TGTGCCAGCAGTTACCGCAGGGGGACAGGGTACACTGAAGCTTTCTTT.